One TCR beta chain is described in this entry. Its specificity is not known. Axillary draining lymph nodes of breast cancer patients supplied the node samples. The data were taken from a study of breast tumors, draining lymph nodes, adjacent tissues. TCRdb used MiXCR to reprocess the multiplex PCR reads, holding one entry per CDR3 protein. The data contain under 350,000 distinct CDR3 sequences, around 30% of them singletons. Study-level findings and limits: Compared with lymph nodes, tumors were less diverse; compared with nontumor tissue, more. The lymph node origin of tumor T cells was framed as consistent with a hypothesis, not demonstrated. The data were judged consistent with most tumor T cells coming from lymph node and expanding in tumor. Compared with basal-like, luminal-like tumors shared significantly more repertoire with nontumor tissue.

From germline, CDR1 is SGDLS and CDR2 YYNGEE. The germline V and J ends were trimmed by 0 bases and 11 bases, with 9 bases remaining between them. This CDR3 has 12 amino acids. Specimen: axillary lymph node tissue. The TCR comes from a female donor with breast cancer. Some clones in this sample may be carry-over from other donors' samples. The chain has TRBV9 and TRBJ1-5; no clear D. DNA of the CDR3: TGTGCCAGCAGCGTAGGCCGGGGAGCCCAGCATTTT. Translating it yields CASSVGRGAQHF.